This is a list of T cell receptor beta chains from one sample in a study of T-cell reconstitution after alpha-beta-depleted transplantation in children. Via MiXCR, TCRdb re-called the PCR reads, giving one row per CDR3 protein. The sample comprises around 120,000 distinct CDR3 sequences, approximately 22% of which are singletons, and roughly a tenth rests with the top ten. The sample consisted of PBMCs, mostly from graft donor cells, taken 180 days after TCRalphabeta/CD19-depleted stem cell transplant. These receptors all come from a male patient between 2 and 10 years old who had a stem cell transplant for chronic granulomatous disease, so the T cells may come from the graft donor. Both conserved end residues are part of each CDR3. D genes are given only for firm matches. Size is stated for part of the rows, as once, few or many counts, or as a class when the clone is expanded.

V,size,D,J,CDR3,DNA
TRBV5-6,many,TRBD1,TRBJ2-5,CASSVQGVGGPQYF,TGTGCCAGCAGCGTACAGGGGGTGGGAGGTCCCCAGTACTTC
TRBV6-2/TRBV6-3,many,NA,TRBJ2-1,CASRSTLAPQQFF,TGTGCCAGCAGATCTACCCTAGCGCCGCAGCAGTTCTTC
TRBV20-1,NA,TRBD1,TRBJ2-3,CSAPGQGALDTQYF,TGCAGTGCCCCGGGACAGGGGGCGTTGGATACGCAGTATTTT
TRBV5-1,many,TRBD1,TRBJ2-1,CASSLGQGSNEQFF,TGCGCCAGCAGCCTAGGACAGGGAAGCAATGAGCAGTTCTTC
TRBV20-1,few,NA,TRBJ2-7,CSARDPGRVGEQYF,TGCAGTGCTAGAGATCCCGGTAGGGTAGGCGAGCAGTACTTC
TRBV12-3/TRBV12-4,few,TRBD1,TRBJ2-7,CASSLDRGGPYEQYF,TGTGCCAGCAGTCTGGACAGGGGGGGGCCCTACGAGCAGTACTTC
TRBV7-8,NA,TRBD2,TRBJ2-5,CASSPHSGLAGETQYF,TGTGCCAGCAGCCCACATTCCGGTCTAGCGGGAGAGACCCAGTACTTC
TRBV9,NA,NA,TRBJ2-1,CASSVEGDFSYNEQFF,TGTGCCAGCAGCGTAGAGGGGGACTTCTCCTACAATGAGCAGTTCTTC
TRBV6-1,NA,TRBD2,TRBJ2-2,CASSVQLAGVAGELFF,TGTGCCAGCAGCGTGCAACTAGCGGGAGTTGCCGGGGAGCTGTTTTTT
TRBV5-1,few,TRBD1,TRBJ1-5,CASSLGDRGSQPQHF,TGCGCCAGCAGCTTGGGCGACAGGGGAAGTCAGCCCCAGCATTTT
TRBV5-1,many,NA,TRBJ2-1,CASSLRPSSYNEQFF,TGCGCCAGCAGCTTGAGACCAAGCTCCTACAATGAGCAGTTCTTC
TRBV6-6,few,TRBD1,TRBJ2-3,CATADRVGDTQYF,TGTGCCACAGCGGACAGGGTGGGGGATACGCAGTATTTT
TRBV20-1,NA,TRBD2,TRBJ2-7,CSARGPSGRLEQYF,TGCAGTGCTAGAGGACCCAGCGGGAGACTTGAGCAGTACTTC
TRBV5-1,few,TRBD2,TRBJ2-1,CASLAGAGGPVNEQFF,TGCGCCAGCTTAGCCGGGGCGGGAGGGCCAGTCAATGAGCAGTTCTTC
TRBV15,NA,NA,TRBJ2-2,CATSRARGPGELFF,TGTGCCACCAGCAGAGCAAGGGGTCCCGGGGAGCTGTTTTTT
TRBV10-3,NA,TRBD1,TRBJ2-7,CAISGPGFGTGSGEQYF,TGTGCCATCAGTGGGCCAGGCTTCGGGACAGGGTCGGGGGAGCAGTACTTC
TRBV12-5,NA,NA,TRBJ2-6,CASGWSPGAPGANVLTF,TGTGCTAGTGGGTGGAGCCCAGGGGCACCTGGGGCCAACGTCCTGACTTTC
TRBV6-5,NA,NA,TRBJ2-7,CASSNRTNRLLYEQYF,TGTGCCAGCAGTAACAGGACTAACCGCCTCCTCTACGAGCAGTACTTC
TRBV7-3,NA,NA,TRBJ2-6,CASSFNSGANVLTF,TGTGCCAGCAGCTTCAACTCTGGGGCCAACGTCCTGACTTTC
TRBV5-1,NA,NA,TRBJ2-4,CASSLLRGDIQYF,TGCGCCAGCAGCTTGTTGAGGGGTGACATTCAGTACTTC
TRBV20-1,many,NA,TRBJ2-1,CSARVPNEFHNEQFF,TGCAGTGCTAGAGTTCCCAACGAGTTCCACAATGAGCAGTTCTTC
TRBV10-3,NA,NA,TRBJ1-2,CAISPRTGNYGYTF,TGTGCCATCAGCCCCAGGACGGGCAACTATGGCTACACCTTC
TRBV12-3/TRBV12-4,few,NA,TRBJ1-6,CASSPGAPYNSPLHF,TGTGCCAGCAGCCCTGGGGCTCCCTATAATTCACCCCTCCACTTT
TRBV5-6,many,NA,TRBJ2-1,CASSQTFNEQFF,TGTGCCAGCAGCCAAACCTTCAATGAGCAGTTCTTC
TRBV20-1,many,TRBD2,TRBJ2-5,CSARDHGTSHQETQYF,TGCAGTGCTAGAGATCACGGGACTAGTCACCAAGAGACCCAGTACTTC